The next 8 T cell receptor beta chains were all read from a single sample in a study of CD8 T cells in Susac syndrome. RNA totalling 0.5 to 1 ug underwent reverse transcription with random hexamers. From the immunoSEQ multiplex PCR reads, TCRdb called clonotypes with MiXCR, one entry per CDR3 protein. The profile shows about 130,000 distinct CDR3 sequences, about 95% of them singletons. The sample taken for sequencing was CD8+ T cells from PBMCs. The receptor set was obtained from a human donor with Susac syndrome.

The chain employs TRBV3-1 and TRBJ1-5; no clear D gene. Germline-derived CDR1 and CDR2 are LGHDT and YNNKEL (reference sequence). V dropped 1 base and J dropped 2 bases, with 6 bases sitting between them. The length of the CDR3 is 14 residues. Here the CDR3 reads CASSQGEGNQPQHF. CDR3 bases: TGTGCCAGCAGCCAAGGGGAAGGCAATCAGCCCCAGCATTTT.

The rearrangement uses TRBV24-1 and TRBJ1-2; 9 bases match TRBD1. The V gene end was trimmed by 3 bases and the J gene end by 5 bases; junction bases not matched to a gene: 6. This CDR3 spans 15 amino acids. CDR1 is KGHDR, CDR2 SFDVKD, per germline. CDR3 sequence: CATSDSTGGWYGYTF. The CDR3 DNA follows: TGTGCCACCAGTGATAGTACAGGGGGCTGGTATGGCTACACCTTC.

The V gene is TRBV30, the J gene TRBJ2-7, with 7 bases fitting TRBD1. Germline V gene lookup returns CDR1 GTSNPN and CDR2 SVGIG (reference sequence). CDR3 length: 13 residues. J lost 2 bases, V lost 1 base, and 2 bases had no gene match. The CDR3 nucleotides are TGTGCCTGGAGTGGGGACAGTGCCTACGAGCAGTACTTC. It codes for CAWSGDSAYEQYF.

Here the CDR3 reads CASSHAAGLEAYEQYF. The DNA of the CDR3 is TGTGCCAGCAGCCACGCCGCAGGGCTGGAGGCCTACGAGCAGTACTTC. The chain links TRBV3-1 to TRBJ2-7, with D perhaps matching TRBD1 or TRBD2 (5 bases each). The V gene's germline CDR1 is LGHDT and CDR2 YNNKEL (reference sequence). This CDR3 has 16 amino acids. Trimming left V 3 bases short and J 2 bases short, with 17 bases between.

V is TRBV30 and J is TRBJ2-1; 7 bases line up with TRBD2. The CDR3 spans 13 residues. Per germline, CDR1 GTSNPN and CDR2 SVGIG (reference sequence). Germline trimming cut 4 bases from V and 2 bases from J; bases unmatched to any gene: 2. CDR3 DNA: TGTGCCTGGAAGGGAGGGGCCTACAATGAGCAGTTCTTC. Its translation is CAWKGGAYNEQFF.

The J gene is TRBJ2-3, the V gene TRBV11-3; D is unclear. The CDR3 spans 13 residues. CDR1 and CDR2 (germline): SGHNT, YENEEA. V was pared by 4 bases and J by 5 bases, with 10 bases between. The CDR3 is CASSSEPGDTQYF. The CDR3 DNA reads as TGTGCCAGCAGCTCTGAGCCTGGAGATACGCAGTATTTT.

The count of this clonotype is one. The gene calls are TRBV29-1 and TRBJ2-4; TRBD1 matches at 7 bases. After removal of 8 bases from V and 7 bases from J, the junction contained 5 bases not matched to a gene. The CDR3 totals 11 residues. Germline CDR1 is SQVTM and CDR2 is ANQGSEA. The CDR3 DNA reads TGCAGCCAACGACAGGGTAACATTCAGTACTTC. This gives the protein CSQRQGNIQYF.

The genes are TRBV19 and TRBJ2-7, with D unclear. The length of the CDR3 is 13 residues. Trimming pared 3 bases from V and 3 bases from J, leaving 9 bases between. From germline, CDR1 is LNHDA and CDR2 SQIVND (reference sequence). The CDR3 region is CASSMGTYYEQYF. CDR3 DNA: TGTGCCAGTAGTATGGGCACCTACTACGAGCAGTACTTC.